The sequence of this TCR beta chain was determined in a study of T cell responses to AZD1222 COVID-19 vaccine. Sequencing was performed with immunoSEQ multiplex PCR; in TCRdb, only in-frame clones are kept and a portion is missing. Here the sample spans about 140,000 clones, roughly 92% being singletons. CDR1 is SGHAT and CDR2 is FQDESV in the germline V gene (reference sequence). V lost 5 bases, J lost 12 bases, and 7 bases stayed unmatched. The CDR3 loop spans 14 amino acids. The gene calls are TRBV11-1 and TRBJ2-1, with TRBD2 matching over 13 bases. The sequence was collected from an adult in good health. The material sequenced was peripheral blood, taken on day 0 of AZD1222 vaccination. CDR3 nucleotides: TGTGCCAGCAGCCCAGGACTAGCGGGAGACCCGCAGTTCTTC. This sequence encodes CASSPGLAGDPQFF.